The subject of this entry is one T cell receptor (beta chain). The antigen remains undetermined. The CDR3 consists of 15 residues. Germline CDR1 reads SGHTA; CDR2 reads FQGNSA. V dropped 1 base and J dropped 7 bases, with 17 bases sitting between them. These data belong to a study of PD-1 blockade in classical Hodgkin lymphoma. General study results and limits: Exclusion applied to patients who initiated nivolumab less than 1 year following ASCT. By cycle point C4D1, TCR diversity had risen significantly in CD4+ cells (but not CD8+ cells). Patients with a complete response exhibited baseline diversity comparable to newly diagnosed patients.

Clones were read by immunoSEQ multiplex PCR, and TCRdb kept only the in-frame ones, dropping some. This sample has approximately 99,000 clones, with roughly 79% found just once. There was relapse after autologous stem cell transplantation in every patient, and there was variation in brentuximab vedotin exposure. The chain carries TRBV7-2 and TRBJ2-7, with TRBD2 as a possible D gene (6 bases). The receptor was isolated from a human donor with classical Hodgkin lymphoma. The sample consisted of peripheral blood mononuclear cells (PBMCs), taken before the second cycle of nivolumab. The CDR3: CASSLDPRDRGEQYF. CDR3 in DNA: TGTGCCAGCAGCTTAGATCCCAGGGACCGGGGGGAGCAGTACTTC.